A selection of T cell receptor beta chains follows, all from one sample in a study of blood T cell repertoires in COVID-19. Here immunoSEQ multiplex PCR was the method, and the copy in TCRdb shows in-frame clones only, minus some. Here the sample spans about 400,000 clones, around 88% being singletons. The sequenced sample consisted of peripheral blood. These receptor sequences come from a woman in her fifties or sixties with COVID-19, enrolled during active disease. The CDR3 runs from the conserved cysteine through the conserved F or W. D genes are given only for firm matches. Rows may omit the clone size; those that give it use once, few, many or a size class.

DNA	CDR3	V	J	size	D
TGTGCCAGCAGTGAAGCCGCGCGGGGCACAGATACGCAGTATTTT	CASSEAARGTDTQYF	TRBV2	TRBJ2-3	.	.
TGTGCCAGTAGTATTTTGGGCGGACAGGGGGCGAGGGAGCAGTACTTC	CASSILGGQGAREQYF	TRBV19	TRBJ2-7	.	TRBD1
TGTGCCAGCAGCTTATTAGGCGGGGGGATAGGGACAGATACGCAGTATTTT	CASSLLGGGIGTDTQYF	TRBV7-2	TRBJ2-3	.	TRBD2
TGTGCCAGCAGTTTCAACAGGCCCTATGGCTACACCTTC	CASSFNRPYGYTF	TRBV12-3/TRBV12-4	TRBJ1-2	.	.
TGTGCTAGTGGTTTGCCGCGACGGGGGACGAACACTGAAGCTTTCTTT	CASGLPRRGTNTEAFF	TRBV12-5	TRBJ1-1	few	.
TGTGCCAGCAGCCGAGTGGGACAGGGGGGAAATGAGCAGTTCTTC	CASSRVGQGGNEQFF	TRBV7-3	TRBJ2-1	.	TRBD1
TGTGCCAGCAGCTTCCGGGACTTTTCGTTGTTGTGGACCCAGTACTTC	CASSFRDFSLLWTQYF	TRBV7-6	TRBJ2-5	.	.
TGTGCCAGCAGTTTATCCTCCGGGACAGGCCCCACAGATACGCAGTATTTT	CASSLSSGTGPTDTQYF	TRBV27	TRBJ2-3	.	TRBD1
TGTGCCAGTAGTATTACTCGGGATAGGAATCAGCCCCAGCATTTT	CASSITRDRNQPQHF	TRBV19	TRBJ1-5	.	.
TGTGCCAGCAGCCTCCTGGGTCCGGGGGTTCAAGAGACCCAGTACTTC	CASSLLGPGVQETQYF	TRBV11-1	TRBJ2-5	.	.
TGTGCCAGCAGCCTAGCGGGGGGGACCACCGGGGAGCTGTTTTTT	CASSLAGGTTGELFF	TRBV3-1/TRBV3-2	TRBJ2-2	once	TRBD2
TGTGCCAGCAGCTTACCGGTACAGGAGAGCTACGAGCAGTACTTC	CASSLPVQESYEQYF	TRBV3-1/TRBV3-2	TRBJ2-7	.	.
TGTGCTAGTGGTTTCCCCCAACAGGGGGCGGGCTACGAGCAGTACTTC	CASGFPQQGAGYEQYF	TRBV12-5	TRBJ2-7	.	TRBD1
TGTGCCAGCAGCTTGTACGGGTTCACCGGGGAGCTGTTTTTT	CASSLYGFTGELFF	TRBV5-4	TRBJ2-2	.	.
TGCGCCAGCAGCTTGGGGAGCTCCTATAATTCACCCCTCCACTTT	CASSLGSSYNSPLHF	TRBV5-1	TRBJ1-6	.	.
TGTGCCAGCAGCTTCGACAGGGCCTACAACTACGAGCAGTACTTC	CASSFDRAYNYEQYF	TRBV11-1	TRBJ2-7	.	TRBD1
TGTGCCAGCTCACCATTAACTGACAGGGGGCGCGATGTGGAAAAACTGTTTTTT	CASSPLTDRGRDVEKLFF	TRBV18	TRBJ1-4	.	TRBD1
TGTGCCAGCAGCCAGAATGAGCAGTTCTTC	CASSQNEQFF	TRBV11-2	TRBJ2-1	.	.
TGTGCCAGCAGTGACACCTATAGCAATCAGCCCCAGCATTTT	CASSDTYSNQPQHF	TRBV6-1	TRBJ1-5	.	.
TGTGCCAGCAGCCAAGGTTCTAGCTCAAGCTACAATGAGCAGTTCTTC	CASSQGSSSSYNEQFF	TRBV4-2	TRBJ2-1	.	.
TGTGCCAGCAGCCTAGGAGGGGGGGCTGGAAACACCATATATTTT	CASSLGGGAGNTIYF	TRBV3-1/TRBV3-2	TRBJ1-3	.	.
TGTGCCAGCAGCGCGAGACCAGGGGCTAACACTGAAGCTTTCTTT	CASSARPGANTEAFF	TRBV21-1	TRBJ1-1	.	.